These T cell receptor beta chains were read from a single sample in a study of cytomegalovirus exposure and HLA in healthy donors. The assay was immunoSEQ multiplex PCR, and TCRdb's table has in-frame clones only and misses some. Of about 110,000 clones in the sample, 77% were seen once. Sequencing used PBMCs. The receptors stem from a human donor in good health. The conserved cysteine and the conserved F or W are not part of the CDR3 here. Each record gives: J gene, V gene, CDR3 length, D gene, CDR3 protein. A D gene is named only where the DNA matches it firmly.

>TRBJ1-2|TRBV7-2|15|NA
ASSRATTGGANYGYT
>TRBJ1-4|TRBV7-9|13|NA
SSSLLAGVDEKLF
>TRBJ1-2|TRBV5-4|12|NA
ASSGAVGNYGYT
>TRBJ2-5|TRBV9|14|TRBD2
ASSSAGGPPQETQY
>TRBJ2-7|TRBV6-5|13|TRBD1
ASSQQGTVKYEQY
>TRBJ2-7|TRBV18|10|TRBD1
AAGQGIYEQY
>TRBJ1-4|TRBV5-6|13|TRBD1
ASSLAGTGGEKLF
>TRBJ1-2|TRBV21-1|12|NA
ASSKDRRNYGYT
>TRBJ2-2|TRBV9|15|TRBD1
ASSVARDRPNTGELF
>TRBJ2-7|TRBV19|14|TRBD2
ASSIISGTTVGEQY
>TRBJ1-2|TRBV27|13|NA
ASSSYRAANYGYT
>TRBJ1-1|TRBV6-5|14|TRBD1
ASSFLNRGKNTEAF
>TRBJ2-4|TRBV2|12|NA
ASGFDRAKNIQY
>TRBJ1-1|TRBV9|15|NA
ASSEGSGGKMGFEAF
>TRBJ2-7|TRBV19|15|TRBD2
ASSSLFGSGRIYEQY
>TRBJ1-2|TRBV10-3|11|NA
AISAGGDYGYT
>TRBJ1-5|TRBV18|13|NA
ASSPPGVSNQPQH
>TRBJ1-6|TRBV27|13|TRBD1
ASTRGNSYNSPLH
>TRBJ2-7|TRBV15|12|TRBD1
ATSSQGVAYEQY
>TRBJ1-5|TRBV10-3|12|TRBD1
AISESTGAQPQH
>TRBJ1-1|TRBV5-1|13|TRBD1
ASSLLGAGTAEAF
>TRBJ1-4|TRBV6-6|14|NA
ASSYSGSISLEKLF
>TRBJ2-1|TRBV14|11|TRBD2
ASLTSGSNEQF
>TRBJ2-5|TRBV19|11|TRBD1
ASSRQGWETQY
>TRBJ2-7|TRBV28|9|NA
ASSLINEQY
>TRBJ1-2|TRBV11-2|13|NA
ASSLVRGWNYGYT
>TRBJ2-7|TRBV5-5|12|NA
ASSLWQPSYEQY
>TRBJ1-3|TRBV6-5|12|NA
ASSTGTSGNTIY
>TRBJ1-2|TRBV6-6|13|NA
ASSYGQSPNYGYT
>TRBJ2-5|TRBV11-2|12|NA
ASSLVGEGETQY
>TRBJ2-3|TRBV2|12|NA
ASSVRGFGDTQY
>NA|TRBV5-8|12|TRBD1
ASSLGTGKSEQY
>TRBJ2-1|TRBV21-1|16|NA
ASSQCRGGTGEGNEQF
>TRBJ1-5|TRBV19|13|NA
ASSIGELINQPQH
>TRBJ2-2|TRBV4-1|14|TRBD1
ASSLATGANTGELF
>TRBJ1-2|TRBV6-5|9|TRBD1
ATRQGSGYT
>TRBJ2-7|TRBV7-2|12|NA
ASSPTWDTYEQY